What follows are 5 T cell receptor beta chains derived from one specimen sequenced in a study of cytomegalovirus exposure and HLA in healthy donors. The primer mix had 60 Vbeta and 13 Jbeta primers. Sequencing used immunoSEQ multiplex PCR; TCRdb keeps in-frame clones, though not all of them. Of roughly 130,000 clones listed, about 84% were seen once; the top ten hold about 1%. The source material was PBMCs. All receptors come from a boy aged 5 to 17 in good health and CMV-seronegative.

This chain links TRBV4-1 with TRBJ2-1, with TRBD2 as a possible D gene (5 bases). V was trimmed by 0 bases and J by 7 bases, leaving 13 bases between them. CDR3 length: 15 residues. From germline, CDR1 is MGHRA and CDR2 YSYEKL. CDR3: CASSQDYRSGNEQFF. The CDR3 region has the DNA TGCGCCAGCAGCCAAGACTACCGGTCGGGGAATGAGCAGTTCTTC.

The chain employs TRBV2 and TRBJ2-3, with a possible D match to TRBD2 (5 bases). With 4 bases removed from V and 1 base from J, the gap between germline ends came to 6 bases. The CDR3 extends over 13 amino acids. Germline loops: CDR1 SNHLY, CDR2 FYNNEI. CDR3 bases: TGTGCCAGCAGTGGGACTGGCACAGATACGCAGTATTTT. This encodes CASSGTGTDTQYF.

The rearrangement uses TRBV19 and TRBJ1-3; D remains unclear. The CDR3 length is 11 residues. The V end was cut by 8 bases, the J end by 6 bases, with 8 bases between. Germline CDR1 is LNHDA and CDR2 is SQIVND (reference sequence). CDR3 sequence: CASLYVNTIYF. CDR3 coding DNA: TGTGCCAGTCTTTATGTAAACACCATATATTTT.

The chain links TRBV29-1 to TRBJ2-3, with D possibly TRBD2 on 5 matching bases. The CDR3 spans 13 residues. V was pared by 1 base and J by 5 bases, with 10 bases between. CDR1 is SQVTM, CDR2 ANQGSEA, per germline. CDR3 residues: CSVEGQAGDTQYF. The CDR3 DNA follows: TGCAGCGTTGAAGGTCAGGCGGGAGATACGCAGTATTTT.

The chain employs TRBV30 and TRBJ1-6, with D tentatively TRBD1 (6 bases). The V gene lost 2 bases and the J gene lost 7 bases, with 15 bases spanning the gap. The CDR3 contains 15 residues. Germline V lookup: CDR1 GTSNPN, CDR2 SVGIG (reference sequence). CDR3 region: CAWSPTGAGNSPLHF. In DNA form, the CDR3 reads TGTGCCTGGAGTCCGACAGGTGCCGGGAATTCACCCCTCCACTTT.